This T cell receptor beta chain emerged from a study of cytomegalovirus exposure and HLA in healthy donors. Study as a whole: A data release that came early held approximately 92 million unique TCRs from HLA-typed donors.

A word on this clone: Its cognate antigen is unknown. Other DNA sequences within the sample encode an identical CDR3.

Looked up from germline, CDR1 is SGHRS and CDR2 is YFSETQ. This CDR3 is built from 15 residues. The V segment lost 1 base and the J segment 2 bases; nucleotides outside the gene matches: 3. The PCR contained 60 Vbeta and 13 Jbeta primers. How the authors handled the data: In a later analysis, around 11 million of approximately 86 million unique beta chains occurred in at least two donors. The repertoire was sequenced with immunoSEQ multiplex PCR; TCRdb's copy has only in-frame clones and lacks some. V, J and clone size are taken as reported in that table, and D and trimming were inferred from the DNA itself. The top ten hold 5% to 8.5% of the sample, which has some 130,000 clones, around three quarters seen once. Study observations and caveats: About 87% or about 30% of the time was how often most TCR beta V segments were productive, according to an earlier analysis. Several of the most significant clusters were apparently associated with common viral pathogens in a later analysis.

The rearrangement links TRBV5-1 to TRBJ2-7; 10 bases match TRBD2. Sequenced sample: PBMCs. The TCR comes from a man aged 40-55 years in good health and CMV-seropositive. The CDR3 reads CASSLLAGGPYEQYF. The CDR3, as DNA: TGCGCCAGCAGCTTGTTAGCGGGAGGCCCCTACGAGCAGTACTTC.